These 19 T cell receptor beta chains share one sample of origin, sequenced in a study of T-cell reconstitution after alpha-beta-depleted transplantation in children (dated by TCRdb to 2016 to 2017). The library was produced with PCR. Sequenced using an Illumina HiSeq 2500. TCR library preparation used molecular barcoding, with unique molecular identifiers applied to normalize quantification of the TCRbeta repertoire. TCRdb trimmed public reads at Q25 via fastp, called clones via MiXCR and kept in-frame beta chains. Rows merge per CDR3 protein into single entries with the most common DNA and genes. Present in this sample are approximately 350,000 distinct CDR3 sequences, approximately 10% of which were seen just once. Around 2.5% of the sample is in the top ten clones. Sequencing was performed on PBMCs from the stem cell graft donor, taken from the stem cell graft. These receptors originate from a human donor who donated a stem cell graft to a child with acute lymphoblastic leukemia.

The chain's CDR3 is CSAREQGAGRVDEQYF. The CDR3 DNA reads as TGCAGTGCTAGAGAACAGGGGGCAGGGCGGGTTGACGAGCAGTACTTC. The chain has TRBV20-1 and TRBJ2-7, with 9 bases that match TRBD1. CDR3 size: 16 residues. J gave up 5 bases and V 0 bases, and 11 bases lay outside the gene matches. Germline values: CDR1 DFQATT, CDR2 SNEGSKA (reference sequence).

The V call is TRBV11-2, the J call TRBJ2-4; TRBD1 aligns across 7 bases. Germline trimming cut 6 bases from V and 6 bases from J; bases unmatched to any gene: 8. The CDR3 is 14 amino acids. Per the germline V gene, CDR1 is SGHAT and CDR2 is FQNNGV. CDR3 nucleotide sequence: TGTGCCAGCAGTTCCCGGGACAGCGTAAACATTCAGTACTTC. Protein: CASSSRDSVNIQYF.

The gene calls are TRBV4-1 and TRBJ1-2, with no clear D. Germline V gene data show CDR1 as MGHRA and CDR2 as YSYEKL. V lost 1 base and J lost 3, with 12 bases in between. The CDR3 has 15 amino acids. The CDR3 here is CASSQAPPGYYGYTF. In nucleotides, the CDR3 is TGCGCCAGCAGCCAAGCCCCACCCGGGTACTATGGCTACACCTTC.

This clonotype was seen many times. This rearrangement joins TRBV10-3 to TRBJ1-1; possibly TRBD1 for D (5 bases). The germline V gene has CDR1 ENHRY and CDR2 SYGVKD. CDR3 length equals 15 residues. Deletions cut 0 bases from V and 0 bases from J, with 8 bases between. The CDR3 protein is CAISESPRVNTEAFF. In DNA, the CDR3 is TGTGCCATCAGTGAGTCTCCCAGGGTGAACACTGAAGCTTTCTTT.

The chain joins TRBV29-1 to TRBJ2-7; 10 bases align to TRBD1. CDR1 is SQVTM, CDR2 ANQGSEA, per germline. This CDR3 contains 14 residues. Trimming took 5 bases from V and 3 from J; bases not matched to a gene: 7. The DNA of the CDR3 is TGCAGCGTTCAGCTGCGGGACAGGGGCTACGAGCAGTACTTC. Its protein is CSVQLRDRGYEQYF.

This clonotype has more than one count but fewer than ten. The chain recombines TRBV20-1 with TRBJ2-1; D is perhaps TRBD2 (6 bases). The length of the CDR3 is 14 residues. Germline V lookup: CDR1 DFQATT, CDR2 SNEGSKA (reference sequence). Trimming removed 6 bases from V and 8 bases from J, with 20 bases in between. CDR3 DNA sequence: TGCAGTGCCGACCGCTCGGGAGTCATCGATGAGCAGTTCTTC. Translation gives CSADRSGVIDEQFF.

This clonotype showed up just a few times. The genes are TRBV20-1 and TRBJ2-1; D is perhaps TRBD2 (6 bases). The V gene's germline CDR1 is DFQATT and CDR2 SNEGSKA (reference sequence). V was shortened by 2 bases and J by 10 bases, with 15 bases between the two germline ends. The CDR3 spans 13 residues. The CDR3 protein is CSARLGLSNEQFF. CDR3 DNA: TGCAGTGCTAGATTGGGACTTTCCAACGAGCAGTTCTTC.

The gene calls are TRBV5-1 and TRBJ2-3, with 7 positions matching TRBD1. In germline, CDR1 is SGHRS, CDR2 YFSETQ. CDR3 length: 14 amino acids. Trimming removed 3 bases from V and 4 bases from J; junction bases left unmatched: 5. In DNA form, the CDR3 reads TGCGCCAGCAGCTATAACAGGGGTCCAGATACGCAGTATTTT. It specifies CASSYNRGPDTQYF.

This clonotype was counted between two and nine times. The rearrangement joins TRBV6-1 to TRBJ1-2; 10 nucleotides agree with TRBD1. Germline CDR1 is MNHNS and CDR2 is SASEGT. The junction had 12 bases not matched to a gene; V was cut back by 6 bases and J by 5 bases. The CDR3 has 16 residues. CDR3 DNA: TGTGCCAGCAGCACCGGGACAGGGGCTTTGGGTTATGGCTACACCTTC. Amino acid sequence: CASSTGTGALGYGYTF.

This sequence joins TRBV7-2 and TRBJ2-3; 9 bases align to TRBD1. Germline CDR1 SGHTA, CDR2 FQGNSA. V gave up 5 bases and J gave up 4 bases; unmatched junction bases: 10. The CDR3 consists of 16 residues. For the CDR3, the DNA is TGTGCCAGCAGCCTATCACTCACAGGGGGCGCAGATACGCAGTATTTT. As protein: CASSLSLTGGADTQYF.

This chain joins TRBV2 and TRBJ2-7; 7 bases match TRBD2. This CDR3 is 12 amino acids long. CDR1 and CDR2 (germline): SNHLY, FYNNEI. Unmatched junction bases numbered 8, after V lost 8 bases and J lost 7 bases. The CDR3 bases are TGTGCCAGCCGGGGGGTTAGGGTTGAGCAGTACTTC. Amino acid sequence: CASRGVRVEQYF.

The chain recombines TRBV7-9 with TRBJ2-5; 7 bases are shared with TRBD1. Germline CDR1 SEHNR, CDR2 FQNEAQ (reference sequence). V lost 5 bases and J lost 1; bases outside the gene matches: 10. The CDR3 loop spans 16 amino acids. The CDR3 reads CASSPGTAQVQETQYF. DNA for the CDR3: TGTGCCAGCAGCCCCGGGACAGCCCAGGTCCAAGAGACCCAGTACTTC.

The chain is built from TRBV20-1 and TRBJ2-7; D is possibly TRBD1 or TRBD2 (5 bases each). The CDR3 runs 12 residues. The V gene lost 1 base and the J gene lost 2 bases, with 6 bases spanning the gap. Germline CDR1 and CDR2: DFQATT and SNEGSKA (reference sequence). CDR3: CSARGGTYEQYF. CDR3 nucleotide sequence: TGCAGTGCTAGAGGGGGGACCTACGAGCAGTACTTC.

This sequence joins TRBV29-1 and TRBJ2-7; the D gene could be TRBD1 or TRBD2 (5 bases each). Germline CDR1 reads SQVTM; CDR2 reads ANQGSEA. The CDR3 runs to 12 residues. V was shortened by 4 bases and J by 5 bases, with 12 bases between the two germline ends. CDR3 bases: TGCAGCGTTGTTGTCGGGACCGACGAGCAGTACTTC. Its protein is CSVVVGTDEQYF.

This clonotype was recorded at least ten times. Compared with germline, one end of the junction differs, possibly owing to a read error. The rearrangement links TRBV7-2 to TRBJ2-3; D may be TRBD1 or TRBD2 (6 bases each). Germline assignment: CDR1 SGHTA and CDR2 FQGNSA. The CDR3 has 15 amino acids. This CDR3 reads CASSLKGGGTDTQYF. Written as DNA, the CDR3 is TGTGCCAGCAGCTTAAAGGGGGGCGGCACGGATACGCAGTATTTT.

The chain's CDR3 is CASSLAFTSGGETQYF. CDR3 bases: TGTGCCAGCAGCTTAGCCTTCACTAGCGGGGGAGAGACCCAGTACTTC. The genes are TRBV7-8 and TRBJ2-5; TRBD2 matches at 11 bases. The CDR3 is 16 residues long. Germline loops: CDR1 SGHVS, CDR2 FQNEAQ. V trimming: 0 bases; J trimming: 4 bases; junction bases outside the gene matches: 4.

The sample holds a few counts of this clonotype. CDR3 DNA: TGTGCCAGCACCTTAAACGCTTACTATGGCTACACCTTC. Its protein is CASTLNAYYGYTF. The gene calls are TRBV28 and TRBJ1-2; no firm D call. Looked up from germline, CDR1 is MDHEN and CDR2 is SYDVKM. V was trimmed by 7 bases and J by 3 bases, leaving 12 bases between them. The CDR3 consists of 13 residues.

The V call is TRBV6-1, the J call TRBJ2-3; 8 bases fit TRBD2. With V trimmed by 5 bases and J by 0 bases, 7 bases remained unmatched. The length of the CDR3 is 16 residues. Germline V CDR1 and CDR2: MNHNS, SASEGT. For the CDR3, the DNA is TGTGCCAGCAGTCTAGCGGGTCCTCCTAGCACAGATACGCAGTATTTT. Residues: CASSLAGPPSTDTQYF.

This clonotype was recorded at least ten times. The chain links TRBV28 to TRBJ1-1, with D uncertain. CDR3 size: 12 residues. Germline lookup yields CDR1 MDHEN and CDR2 SYDVKM. The germline V and J ends were trimmed by 7 bases and 4 bases, with 10 bases remaining between them. The CDR3 nucleotides are TGTGCCAGCAAGGTATACGGCACTGAAGCTTTCTTT. This sequence encodes CASKVYGTEAFF.